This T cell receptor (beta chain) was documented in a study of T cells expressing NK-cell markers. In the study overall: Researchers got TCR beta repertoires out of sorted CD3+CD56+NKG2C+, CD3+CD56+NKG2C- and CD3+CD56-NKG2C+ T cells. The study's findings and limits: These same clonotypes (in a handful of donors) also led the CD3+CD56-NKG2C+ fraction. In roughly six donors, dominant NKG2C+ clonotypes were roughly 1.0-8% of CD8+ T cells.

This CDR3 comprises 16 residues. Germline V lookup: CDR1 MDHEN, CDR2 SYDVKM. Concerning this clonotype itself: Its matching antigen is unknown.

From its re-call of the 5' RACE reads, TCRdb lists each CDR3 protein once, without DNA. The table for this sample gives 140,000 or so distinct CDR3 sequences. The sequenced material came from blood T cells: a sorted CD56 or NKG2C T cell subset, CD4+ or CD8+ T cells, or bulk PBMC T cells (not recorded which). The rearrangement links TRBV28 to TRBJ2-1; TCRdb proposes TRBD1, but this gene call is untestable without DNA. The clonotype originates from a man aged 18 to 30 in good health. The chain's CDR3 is CASSSRDRVSWSEQFF.